This paragraph covers one T cell receptor beta chain sequence. Its antigen target is currently unknown. No much larger clone is present one base from it, and per-base qualities are unavailable. Deep TCRbeta sequencing was performed with the immunoSEQ platform. For the original study's pipeline: Only productive rearrangements were exported from the immunoSEQ Analyzer for downstream analysis. A two-sided binomial test with a Bonferroni-corrected P below 0.01 was used to call clones that significantly expanded or contracted between timepoints. Bulk TCRbeta clonotypes were assigned T cell phenotypes by matching to single-cell RNA+TCR-seq clones sharing the same TCRbeta sequence. Using bulk TCR sequencing data, clone enrichment in tumor was calculated by dividing a clone's tumor frequency by the same clone's PBMC frequency. TCRs were grouped by GLIPH into specificity groups, defined as clusters of distinct TCRs likely recognizing common antigens via shared CDR3 motifs. Not all clones reach the TCRdb copy of this immuneACCESS table, which keeps in-frame sequences only. Checked studies attribute under half of the gap to unresolved V genes and leave the rest unexplained. That table gives V, J and clone size, and the DNA gave D and trimming. The sample contains 12,000 to 15,000 clones, around 68% of them found a single time. The ten largest clones capture under 40% of the sample.

Trimming removed 0 bases from V and 5 bases from J, leaving 2 bases between the germline ends. CDR1 and CDR2 were assigned from the germline V gene as SGHRS and YFSETQ. The cysteine opens and the phenylalanine closes a CDR3 of 11 amino acids. The DNA shown is the 33-base CDR3, in frame from base 1. The data originate from a study of T cells in tumors after PD-1 blockade (dated by TCRdb to about 2019). For context, the study as a whole: Exclusion criteria were prior checkpoint blockade, use of systemic immunosuppressants, or recent radiotherapy or other anti-cancer therapy within 4 weeks. While on anti-PD-1 treatment, some of the patients also continued taking daily vismodegib 150 mg. On average, tumor samples yielded 25,000 to 30,000 TCR templates (range roughly 500-100,000) and 6,041 unique clonotypes, around 19-fold deeper than single-cell TCR sequencing. The study performed paired single-cell RNA and TCR sequencing on site-matched tumors from BCC or SCC patients before and after anti-PD-1 therapy. RECIST version 1.1 was used to assess clinical response. What the research found in general, with its limitations: Approximately 41% of the TCR clonotypes from tumors also showed up in blood, and some novel exhausted tumor clones were present in pre-treatment blood, which suggests peripheral recruitment. Exhausted CD8+ clones expanded after therapy were found to be mostly novel clonotypes undetected pre-treatment, suggesting clonal replacement rather than reinvigoration of pre-existing clones. Clonal replacement was seen only when comparing pre- and post-treatment samples and not when comparing two pre-treatment samples, which argues against artifacts from biopsy timing or location. Where the novel T cell clones came from was not determined, and possible sources could include lymphoid organs or rare unexpanded clones inside the tumor or in the tumor periphery. In squamous cell carcinoma, around 50% of expanded exhausted clones were novel, compared with less than 30% of other expanded CD8+ clones.

The time point tag for this specimen amounts to: after anti-PD-1 therapy. Site-matched tumor biopsies were taken from the same primary tumor before and after PD-1 blockade. Pembrolizumab 200 mg every 3 weeks or cemiplimab 350 mg every 2 weeks was administered to patients. Post-treatment squamous cell carcinoma samples were obtained on average 31 days after treatment start, capturing early T cell dynamics. Genomic DNA extracted from tumor biopsies or peripheral blood was used for bulk TCRbeta sequencing, with input ranging from about 550 ng to 6,004 ng. To increase sensitivity for rare clonotypes compared with single-cell TCR sequencing, remaining biopsy material was subjected to bulk TCRbeta sequencing. Every patient was a poor candidate for surgical resection and had histologically proven advanced or metastatic basal or squamous cell carcinoma. The squamous cell carcinoma cohort comprised several patients with serial tumor biopsies taken during anti-PD-1 treatment. Fresh biopsies came from the site of the primary tumor, and part of the tissue was kept in RNAlater for exome and bulk TCR sequencing.

This material consisted of tumor tissue, taken after anti-PD-1 treatment. This clonotype was sampled from a human donor with cutaneous squamous cell carcinoma. Here the chain combines TRBV5-1 and TRBJ2-5; the D gene assignment is ambiguous. The encoded CDR3 is CASSLAETQYF. The DNA reads TGCGCCAGCAGCTTGGCGGAGACCCAGTACTTC.